Following are 21 T cell receptor beta chains from one sample sequenced in a study of graft-versus-host responses after intestinal transplantation. Clones were sequenced by immunoSEQ multiplex PCR, and TCRdb holds only the in-frame ones, with some missing. The table has about 120,000 clones, 85% to 95% seen once. These receptors' targets are unknown. Sequencing used unstimulated CD8+ T cells sorted from spleen or lymph node cells, obtained before transplant. The receptor source for this set is a human donor who was the organ donor for an intestinal transplant.

The gene calls are TRBV27 and TRBJ2-2, with D perhaps TRBD2 (5 bases). V lost 3 bases, J lost 6 bases, and 14 bases lay in between. Germline loops: CDR1 MNHEY, CDR2 SMNVEV (reference sequence). The CDR3 has 15 amino acids. As DNA, the CDR3 is TGTGCCAGCAGTTTGGTGCGGGTCAGGCCCGGGGAGCTGTTTTTT. Amino acid sequence: CASSLVRVRPGELFF.

This rearrangement joins TRBV19 to TRBJ2-1, with D maybe TRBD2 (6 bases). The V end was cut by 4 bases, the J end by 3 bases, with 7 bases between. This CDR3 is built from 13 residues. Germline-derived CDR1 and CDR2 are LNHDA and SQIVND (reference sequence). The CDR3 loop reads CASSTTSYNEQFF. The CDR3 region has the DNA TGTGCCAGTAGTACGACTAGCTACAATGAGCAGTTCTTC. Using reference TRBV19 and TRBJ2-1 for the parts outside the CDR3, the full variable domain is DGGITQSPKYLFRKEGQNVTLSCEQNLNHDAMYWYRQDPGQGLRLIYYSQIVNDFQKGDIAEGYSVSREKKESFPLTVTSAQKNPTAFYLCASSTTSYNEQFFGPGTRLTVL.

The chain employs TRBV2 and TRBJ2-6; a weak D match, TRBD2 (6 bases). Germline lookup yields CDR1 SNHLY and CDR2 FYNNEI. V was cut by 6 bases and J by 4 bases, with 19 bases left in between. The CDR3 is 17 amino acids. CDR3 nucleotides: TGTGCCAGCAGGGAAAATAGCGGTCAGTCCGGGGCCAACGTCCTGACTTTC. It specifies CASRENSGQSGANVLTF.

V gene TRBV4-1 combines with J gene TRBJ2-7; 11 nucleotides align to TRBD2. Germline CDR1 reads MGHRA; CDR2 reads YSYEKL. Losses at the gene ends were 0 bases for V and 6 bases for J; bases not matched to a gene: 7. The CDR3 consists of 16 residues. In nucleotides, the CDR3 is TGCGCCAGCAGCCAAGATCAGAGTAGCGGGAGGGGCGAGCAGTACTTC. Its translation is CASSQDQSSGRGEQYF.

The V gene is TRBV6-5, the J gene TRBJ1-2; possibly TRBD1 for D (6 bases). The ends were cut back, 5 bases at V and 6 bases at J, with 13 bases in the middle. Germline CDR1 reads MNHEY; CDR2 reads SVGAGI. The CDR3 contains 13 residues. CDR3 sequence (DNA): TGTGCCAGCAGTGTGCCCGGGGGCGATGGCTACACCTTC. Encoded protein: CASSVPGGDGYTF.

The V gene is TRBV13, the J gene TRBJ1-1; tentative D call: TRBD1 (6 bases). Per germline, CDR1 PRHDT and CDR2 FYEKMQ (reference sequence). The CDR3 spans 15 residues. The germline V and J ends were trimmed by 1 base and 0 bases, with 9 bases remaining between them. The CDR3 reads CASSLVSGVNTEAFF. DNA for the CDR3: TGTGCCAGCAGCTTAGTTTCAGGGGTGAACACTGAAGCTTTCTTT.

The V call is TRBV6-6, the J call TRBJ2-7, with a weak D call TRBD1 (6 bases). CDR1 and CDR2 from the germline V gene are MNHNY and SVGAGI (reference sequence). Deletions cut 4 bases from V and 2 bases from J, with 15 bases between. The CDR3 sequence is 15 residues long. As DNA, the CDR3 is TGTGCCAGCAGTTCCACCCTACAGGGCGCCTACGAGCAGTACTTC. Residues: CASSSTLQGAYEQYF.

The rearrangement uses TRBV29-1 and TRBJ2-2, with D tentatively TRBD2 (6 bases). From germline, CDR1 is SQVTM and CDR2 ANQGSEA. This CDR3 is 15 amino acids long. V was shortened by 1 base and J by 0 bases, with 9 bases between the two germline ends. The CDR3 protein is CSVEGGTANTGELFF. The CDR3 DNA is TGCAGCGTTGAAGGTGGGACTGCGAACACCGGGGAGCTGTTTTTT.

This rearrangement joins TRBV6-5 to TRBJ1-1, with a weak D call TRBD1 (6 bases). V lost 2 bases to trimming and J lost 3 bases, with 13 bases between them. The CDR3 length is 15 residues. Germline V gene lookup returns CDR1 MNHEY and CDR2 SVGAGI. The CDR3 nucleotides are TGTGCCAGCAGTTACAATGACAGGCGGGACACTGAAGCTTTCTTT. Translated: CASSYNDRRDTEAFF.

V usage is TRBV12-5 and J usage is TRBJ1-5; 9 positions agree with TRBD1. Germline loops: CDR1 LGHNT, CDR2 FRNRAP. V lost 7 bases, J lost 5 bases, and 9 bases stayed unmatched. This CDR3 spans 15 amino acids. CDR3 residues: CASAPPDRGYQPQHF. The CDR3 DNA sequence: TGTGCTAGTGCCCCCCCAGACAGGGGGTATCAGCCCCAGCATTTT.

The rearrangement links TRBV4-3 to TRBJ1-4, with D tentatively TRBD1 (6 bases). This CDR3 comprises 16 residues. The V and J ends lost 1 base and 5 bases respectively, with 14 bases between them. The germline V gene has CDR1 LGHNA and CDR2 YSLEER. The CDR3 DNA follows: TGCGCCAGCAGCCAAGGAATTCAGGGGACGAATGAAAAACTGTTTTTT. This sequence encodes CASSQGIQGTNEKLFF.

The chain combines TRBV9 with TRBJ1-2, with D possibly being TRBD1 (5 bases). This CDR3 contains 13 residues. V was clipped by 4 bases and J by 8 bases, with 15 bases between them. The germline CDR1 and CDR2 sequences are SGDLS and YYNGEE. CDR3 sequence reads: CASSPLGGGGYTF. The CDR3 nucleotides read TGTGCCAGCAGCCCCCTGGGGGGAGGCGGCTACACCTTC.

The gene calls are TRBV4-2 and TRBJ2-1; 11 nucleotides align to TRBD2. CDR1 LGHNA and CDR2 YNFKEQ come from the germline V gene. The length of the CDR3 is 17 residues. V trimming: 3 bases; J trimming: 5 bases; junction bases outside the gene matches: 9. CDR3 nucleotide sequence: TGTGCCAGCAGCCAGATGGCACCGGGACTAGCGGACAATGAGCAGTTCTTC. Protein sequence: CASSQMAPGLADNEQFF.

This chain connects TRBV5-1 to TRBJ2-2, with a tentative D call TRBD1 (6 bases). Looked up from germline, CDR1 is SGHRS and CDR2 is YFSETQ. This CDR3 has 15 residues. V lost 4 bases to trimming and J lost 5 bases, with 15 bases between them. The CDR3 region is CASSGDTSDTGELFF. In nucleotides, the CDR3 is TGCGCCAGCAGCGGGGACACGTCTGATACCGGGGAGCTGTTTTTT.

The V call is TRBV7-8, the J call TRBJ1-1; D not resolved. The CDR3 has 15 residues. Trimming left V 5 bases short and J 5 bases short, with 18 bases between. Germline V gene sequence: CDR1 SGHVS, CDR2 FQNEAQ. This CDR3 is CASSPLSAVGTEAFF. In DNA, the CDR3 is TGTGCCAGCAGCCCCCTCAGCGCGGTGGGGACTGAAGCTTTCTTT.

The V gene is TRBV19, the J gene TRBJ2-5, with a weak D call TRBD1 (6 bases). The ends were cut back, 1 base at V and 0 bases at J, with 12 bases in the middle. Germline CDR1 is LNHDA and CDR2 is SQIVND (reference sequence). CDR3 length equals 16 residues. The CDR3 bases are TGTGCCAGTAGTATAGGAGGGGGTTTGGACCAAGAGACCCAGTACTTC. Its translation is CASSIGGGLDQETQYF.

V and J are TRBV5-3 and TRBJ2-7; D not resolved. TRBV5-3 is known as an ORF, though its function is uncertain. V lost 0 bases, J lost 3 bases, and 4 bases lay in between. The CDR3 has 12 residues. Here the CDR3 DNA reads TGTGCCAGAAGCTTGGTTTGCTACGAGCAGTACTTC. Translating gives CARSLVCYEQYF.

J is TRBJ2-7 and V is TRBV7-9; D ambiguous. V was cut by 4 bases and J by 5 bases, with 6 bases left in between. The germline gives CDR1 SEHNR, CDR2 FQNEAQ (reference sequence). CDR3 length: 11 residues. CDR3 protein: CASSWVDEQYF. The CDR3 DNA is TGTGCCAGCAGCTGGGTGGACGAGCAGTACTTC.

V gene TRBV7-9 combines with J gene TRBJ2-3; D call uncertain. From germline, CDR1 is SEHNR and CDR2 FQNEAQ (reference sequence). The CDR3 runs 13 residues. The ends were cut back, 1 base at V and 4 bases at J, with 6 bases in the middle. In nucleotides, the CDR3 is TGTGCCAGCAGCTTAGTAAGGTCAGATACGCAGTATTTT. Translating it yields CASSLVRSDTQYF.

The chain carries TRBV7-6 and TRBJ2-1, with D tentatively TRBD2 (6 bases). The CDR3 loop spans 13 amino acids. Between the trimmed V and J ends, which lost 3 bases and 3 bases, there was a span of 6 bases. In germline, CDR1 is SGHVS, CDR2 FNYEAQ. Here the CDR3 DNA reads TGTGCCAGCAGCTTGGACTACTACAATGAGCAGTTCTTC. As protein: CASSLDYYNEQFF.

Remarks on this clone: In this CDR3 the conserved last residue, phenylalanine or tryptophan, is missing, so a read error is likely. Because the CDR3's place on the DNA is in doubt, the DNA is left out and the CDR3 is given as listed by TCRdb. The chain is built from TRBV28 and TRBJ2-7. The CDR3 adds up to 8 amino acids, both ends counted. Germline CDR1 reads MDHEN; CDR2 reads SYDVKM. The CDR3 loop reads CAGVGPGS.